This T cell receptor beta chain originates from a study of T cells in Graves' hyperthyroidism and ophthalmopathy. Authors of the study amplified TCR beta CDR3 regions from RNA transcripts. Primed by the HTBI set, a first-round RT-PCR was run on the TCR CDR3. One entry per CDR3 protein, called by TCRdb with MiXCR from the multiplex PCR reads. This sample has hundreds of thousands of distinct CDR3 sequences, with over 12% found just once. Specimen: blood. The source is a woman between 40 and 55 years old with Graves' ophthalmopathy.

The CDR3 bases are TGTGCCAGCAGTTACGTCAACACCAGGGAGACCCAGTACTTC. Its translation: CASSYVNTRETQYF. The chain couples TRBV6-2 or TRBV6-3 to TRBJ2-5, with D unclear. The ends were cut back, 2 bases at V and 5 bases at J, with 12 bases in the middle. The CDR3 is 14 residues long. Germline V gene data show CDR1 as MNHEY and CDR2 as SVGEGT.